This T cell receptor (beta chain) was retrieved from a study of T-cell reconstitution after alpha-beta-depleted transplantation in children. The authors prepared the TCRbeta library with unique molecular identifiers. TCRdb ran MiXCR on the PCR reads and lists one entry per CDR3 protein. The sample shows nearly 550,000 distinct CDR3 sequences, approximately 16% of them seen only once. CDR1 and CDR2 from the germline V gene are SGDLS and YYNGEE. The CDR3 extends over 18 amino acids. Germline trimming cut 4 bases from V and 0 bases from J; bases unmatched to any gene: 7. The sequence derives from a human donor who donated a stem cell graft to a child with acute lymphoblastic leukemia. Source: PBMCs from the stem cell graft donor, taken from the stem cell graft. The chain couples TRBV9 to TRBJ2-6; 10 bases align to TRBD1. CDR3 in amino acids: CASSFGTGANSGANVLTF. CDR3 nucleotides: TGTGCCAGCAGCTTCGGGACAGGGGCAAACTCTGGGGCCAACGTCCTGACTTTC.